This record looks at one T cell receptor (beta chain) sequence and its context. This specimen belongs to a study of OX40 agonist ivuxolimab in advanced cancers. The overall study: The mean age was approximately 56 years, ranging from 23 to 79, with about 87% of participants male.

TCRdb keeps only in-frame clones here, not all; method: immunoSEQ multiplex PCR. The sample has over 55,000 clones; 75% to 90% are singletons. V was shortened by 0 bases and J by 1 base, with 4 bases between the two germline ends. Germline values: CDR1 SGHRS, CDR2 YFSETQ. CDR3 length equals 13 residues. The gene calls are TRBV5-1 and TRBJ1-1; D is unresolved. The source material was CD4+ or CD8+ T cells sorted from blood, sampled in a trial of the OX40 agonist ivuxolimab. The source of this sequence is an adult with an advanced solid tumor such as melanoma, head and neck, liver or kidney cancer. The CDR3 loop is CASSLEQNTEAFF. DNA for the CDR3: TGCGCCAGCAGCTTGGAACAGAACACTGAAGCTTTCTTT.